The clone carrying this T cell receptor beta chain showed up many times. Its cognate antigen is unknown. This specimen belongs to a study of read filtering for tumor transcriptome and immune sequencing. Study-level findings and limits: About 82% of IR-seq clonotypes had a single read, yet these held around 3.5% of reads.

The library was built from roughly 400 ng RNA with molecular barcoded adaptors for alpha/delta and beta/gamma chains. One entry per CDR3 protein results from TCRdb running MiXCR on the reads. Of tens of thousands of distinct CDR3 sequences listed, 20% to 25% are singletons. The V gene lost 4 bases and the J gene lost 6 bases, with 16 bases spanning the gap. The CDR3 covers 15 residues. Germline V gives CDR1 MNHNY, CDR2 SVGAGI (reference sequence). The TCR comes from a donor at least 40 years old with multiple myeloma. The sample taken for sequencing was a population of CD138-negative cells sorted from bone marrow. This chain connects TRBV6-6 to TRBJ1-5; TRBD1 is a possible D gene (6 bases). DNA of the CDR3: TGTGCCAGCAGTTCCTTAGGGGGAAGGCTTCAGCCCCAGCATTTT. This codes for CASSSLGGRLQPQHF.